These T cell receptor beta chains were read from a single sample in a study of blood T cell repertoires in COVID-19. Sequenced by immunoSEQ multiplex PCR; TCRdb stores in-frame clones only, minus some. This sample has roughly 24,000 clones, with 65% to 90% found just once. The sample consisted of peripheral blood. The source is a woman aged 80 or over with acute or convalescent COVID-19. The CDR3 runs from the conserved cysteine through the conserved F or W. A D gene is named only where the DNA matches it firmly. Part of the rows lack a size; the others show once, few, many or a class for expanded clones.

cdr3_length	clone_size	v_call	j_call	d_call	cdr3_aa	cdr3_nt
18	-	TRBV4-3	TRBJ2-4	TRBD2	CASSQGPSGGVAKNIQYF	TGCGCCAGCAGCCAAGGGCCTAGCGGGGGGGTAGCCAAAAACATTCAGTACTTC
14	few	TRBV9	TRBJ2-3	TRBD1	CASSARGRADTQYF	TGTGCCAGCAGCGCCAGGGGGCGCGCAGATACGCAGTATTTT
15	-	TRBV2	TRBJ2-5	-	CASVRTRGIEETQYF	TGTGCCTCCGTGAGGACGCGGGGTATCGAGGAGACCCAGTACTTC
15	-	TRBV5-1	TRBJ1-1	-	CASSPYRGVNTEAFF	TGCGCCAGCAGCCCCTATCGGGGGGTGAACACTGAAGCTTTCTTT
15	-	TRBV12-5	TRBJ2-6	-	CASGPQGTGANVLTF	TGTGCTAGTGGCCCACAGGGAACTGGGGCCAACGTCCTGACTTTC
13	-	TRBV7-6	TRBJ1-1	-	CASSLNTNTEAFF	TGTGCCAGCAGCTTAAACACGAACACTGAAGCTTTCTTT
13	-	TRBV27	TRBJ2-7	-	CASSFSWVHEQYF	TGTGCCAGCAGTTTTAGCTGGGTACACGAGCAGTACTTC
14	-	TRBV27	TRBJ2-7	TRBD2	CASSLGGLAGVTHF	TGTGCCAGCAGTTTGGGGGGACTAGCGGGAGTTACCCACTTC
14	-	TRBV18	TRBJ1-4	-	CASSPESTGEKLFF	TGTGCCAGCTCACCAGAGTCCACCGGGGAAAAACTGTTTTTT
17	-	TRBV4-3	TRBJ2-1	-	CASSPQTGTTFYNEQFF	TGCGCCAGCAGCCCGCAGACAGGAACTACTTTCTACAATGAGCAGTTCTTC
15	-	TRBV9	TRBJ2-1	-	CASSVGPSSYNEQFF	TGTGCCAGCAGCGTAGGGCCTAGCTCCTACAATGAGCAGTTCTTC
18	-	TRBV7-6	TRBJ2-7	TRBD2	CASSLGGNPSGRNYEQYF	TGTGCCAGCAGCTTAGGGGGGAACCCTAGCGGGAGAAACTACGAGCAGTACTTC
14	-	TRBV9	TRBJ2-2	TRBD2	CASSVAAGGGELFF	TGTGCCAGCAGCGTAGCAGCGGGAGGGGGGGAGCTGTTTTTT
15	-	TRBV7-9	TRBJ1-2	TRBD1	CASSPRQGADYGYTF	TGTGCCAGCAGCCCCCGACAGGGGGCGGACTATGGCTACACCTTC
14	-	TRBV10-1	TRBJ2-3	TRBD2	CASSERRGADTQYF	TGCGCCAGCAGTGAGCGGCGGGGGGCAGATACGCAGTATTTT
16	-	TRBV27	TRBJ1-2	-	CASSPNLRVTGDGYTF	TGTGCCAGCAGTCCGAACCTACGGGTTACAGGTGATGGCTACACCTTC
13	-	TRBV11-3	TRBJ1-1	-	CASSLGLFTEAFF	TGTGCCAGCAGTCTGGGGCTGTTCACTGAAGCTTTCTTT
19	-	TRBV19	TRBJ2-6	TRBD1	CASTPETGTGGAGANVLTF	TGTGCCAGTACTCCTGAAACCGGGACAGGGGGCGCTGGGGCCAACGTCCTGACTTTC
14	-	TRBV29-1	TRBJ2-2	-	CSAVPGHSTGELFF	TGCAGCGCCGTCCCGGGACATTCCACCGGGGAGCTGTTTTTT
15	-	TRBV28	TRBJ2-7	TRBD2	CASSLGTSGSYEQYF	TGTGCCAGCAGCCTAGGGACTAGCGGGAGTTACGAGCAGTACTTC
15	-	TRBV19	TRBJ2-1	TRBD1	CASRLPGTDYNEQFF	TGTGCCAGTAGGCTTCCAGGGACAGACTACAATGAGCAGTTCTTC
13	-	TRBV30	TRBJ1-2	-	CAWSVLFLQGYTF	TGTGCCTGGAGTGTATTGTTCCTACAGGGCTACACCTTC
16	-	TRBV7-2	TRBJ2-2	TRBD2	CASSLSISGGAGELFF	TGTGCCAGCAGCTTAAGTATTTCCGGGGGGGCCGGGGAGCTGTTTTTT
13	-	TRBV7-2	TRBJ2-1	-	CASSLVVLYEQFF	TGTGCCAGCAGCTTAGTAGTATTATATGAGCAGTTCTTC
14	-	TRBV7-2	TRBJ2-7	TRBD1	CASSWTGVRGEQYF	TGTGCCAGCAGCTGGACAGGGGTCCGTGGCGAGCAGTACTTC
15	-	TRBV11-3	TRBJ2-3	TRBD1	CASSLGQGLADTQYF	TGTGCCAGCAGCTTGGGACAGGGGCTCGCAGATACGCAGTATTTT
15	once	TRBV5-6	TRBJ1-5	-	CASSLGPNSNQPQHF	TGTGCCAGCAGCTTGGGTCCAAATAGCAATCAGCCCCAGCATTTT
15	-	TRBV6-5	TRBJ2-5	-	CASSPIQGSQETQYF	TGTGCCAGCAGCCCGATACAGGGTAGTCAAGAGACCCAGTACTTC
14	-	TRBV6-4	TRBJ1-6	TRBD1	CATSRDRFNSPLHF	TGTGCCACCTCCCGGGACAGGTTTAATTCACCCCTCCACTTT
15	-	TRBV6-6	TRBJ1-2	-	CASRSLETGSSGYTF	TGTGCCAGCAGGTCACTCGAAACAGGGAGCTCTGGCTACACCTTC
14	-	TRBV9	TRBJ1-1	-	CASSAGGKGTEAFF	TGTGCCAGCAGCGCTGGGGGGAAGGGGACTGAAGCTTTCTTT
15	-	TRBV24-1	TRBJ2-1	TRBD2	CATSDSRLAKNEQFF	TGTGCCACCAGTGATTCGCGACTAGCGAAGAATGAGCAGTTCTTC